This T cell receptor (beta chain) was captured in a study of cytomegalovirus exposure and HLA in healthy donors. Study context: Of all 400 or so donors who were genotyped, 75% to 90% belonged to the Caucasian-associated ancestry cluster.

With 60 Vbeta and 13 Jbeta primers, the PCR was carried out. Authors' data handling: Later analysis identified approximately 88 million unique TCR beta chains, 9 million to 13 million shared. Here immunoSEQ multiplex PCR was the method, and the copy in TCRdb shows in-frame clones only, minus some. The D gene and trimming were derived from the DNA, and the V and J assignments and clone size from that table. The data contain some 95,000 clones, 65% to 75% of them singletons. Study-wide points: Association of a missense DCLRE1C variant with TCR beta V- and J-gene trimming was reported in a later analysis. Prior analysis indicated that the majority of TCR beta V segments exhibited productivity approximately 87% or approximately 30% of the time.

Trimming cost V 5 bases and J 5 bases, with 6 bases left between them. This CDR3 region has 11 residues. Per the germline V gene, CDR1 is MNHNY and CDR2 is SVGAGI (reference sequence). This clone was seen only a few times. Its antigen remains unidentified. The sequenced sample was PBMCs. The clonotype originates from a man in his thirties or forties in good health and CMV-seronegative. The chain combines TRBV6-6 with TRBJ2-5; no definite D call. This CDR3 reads CASSTRETQYF. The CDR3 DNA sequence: TGTGCCAGCAGTACGAGGGAGACCCAGTACTTC.